Below, 10 T cell receptor beta chains from the same sample are listed, as sequenced in a study of T cell responses to AZD1222 COVID-19 vaccine. Clones were sequenced by immunoSEQ multiplex PCR, and TCRdb holds only the in-frame ones, with some missing. The sample has fewer than 100,000 clones, almost 90% seen once; the top ten hold more than 1.2%. The sample consisted of peripheral blood, taken 28 days after the second AZD1222 dose. The receptor source for this set is an adult who received the AZD1222 COVID-19 vaccine.

This chain connects TRBV28 to TRBJ2-4, with TRBD1 as a possible D gene (5 bases). The CDR3 contains 18 residues. CDR1 and CDR2 from the germline V gene are MDHEN and SYDVKM. The V and J ends lost 6 bases and 0 bases respectively, with 21 bases between them. This chain's CDR3 is CASSLTKPSGIAKNIQYF. The DNA for the CDR3 is TGTGCCAGCAGCCTAACTAAACCATCAGGGATAGCCAAAAACATTCAGTACTTC.

This chain links TRBV18 with TRBJ2-1, with D tentatively TRBD2 (6 bases). The CDR3 is made up of 13 amino acids. Germline-derived CDR1 and CDR2 are KGHSH and LQKENI. The V and J ends lost 4 bases and 4 bases respectively, with 8 bases between them. The DNA for the CDR3 is TGTGCCAGCTCACTGGGACTGTACAATGAGCAGTTCTTC. Encoded protein: CASSLGLYNEQFF.

The chain uses TRBV5-1 and TRBJ2-5; tentatively, D is TRBD1 or TRBD2 (6 bases each). V was clipped by 4 bases and J by 5 bases, with 12 bases between them. Per germline, CDR1 SGHRS and CDR2 YFSETQ. This CDR3 comprises 13 residues. The CDR3 DNA sequence: TGCGCCAGCAGCGCCGGGGGCAGGGAGACCCAGTACTTC. Protein: CASSAGGRETQYF.

The V gene is TRBV25-1, the J gene TRBJ2-6, with D uncertain. This CDR3 has 16 residues. CDR1 and CDR2 (germline): MGHDK, SYGVNS. The germline V and J ends were trimmed by 0 bases and 5 bases, with 11 bases remaining between them. The CDR3 is CASSEYASSWANVLTF. CDR3 DNA sequence: TGTGCCAGCAGTGAATATGCCTCTTCGTGGGCCAACGTCCTGACTTTC.

The chain has TRBV9 and TRBJ1-1; D may be TRBD1 (6 bases). Trimming cost V 7 bases and J 4 bases, with 17 bases left between them. Germline CDR1 and CDR2: SGDLS and YYNGEE. This CDR3 has 14 amino acids. CDR3 in amino acids: CASARGLYGTEAFF. The CDR3 DNA follows: TGTGCCAGCGCCCGGGGGCTCTACGGCACTGAAGCTTTCTTT.

J is TRBJ2-5 and V is TRBV10-3; maybe TRBD2 (7 bases). Germline loops: CDR1 ENHRY, CDR2 SYGVKD. V lost 6 bases to trimming and J lost 0 bases, with 20 bases between them. CDR3 length equals 17 residues. The CDR3 spells CAIRGGAGVGYQETQYF. CDR3 DNA: TGTGCCATCAGAGGGGGGGCCGGTGTCGGGTACCAAGAGACCCAGTACTTC.

V and J are TRBV9 and TRBJ1-1, with D possibly TRBD1 on 6 matching bases. Trimming removed 3 bases at V and 1 base at J, with 13 bases between. The length of the CDR3 is 15 residues. From germline, CDR1 is SGDLS and CDR2 YYNGEE. The CDR3 spells CASSAAQGRNTEAFF. CDR3 DNA: TGTGCCAGCAGCGCCGCACAGGGTAGGAACACTGAAGCTTTCTTT.

The chain carries TRBV2 and TRBJ2-7, with 7 bases matching TRBD1. This CDR3 has 11 residues. J lost 6 bases, V lost 6 bases, and 2 bases had no gene match. CDR1 SNHLY and CDR2 FYNNEI come from the germline V gene. The CDR3 DNA reads as TGTGCCAGCAGAGCAGGGGGCGAGCAGTACTTC. Protein sequence: CASRAGGEQYF.

For the CDR3, the DNA is TGTGCCAGCAGCGAGGGGTCCTACGAGCAGTACTTC. This encodes CASSEGSYEQYF. This sequence joins TRBV2 and TRBJ2-7; D possibly uses TRBD1 or TRBD2 (5 bases each). Per germline, CDR1 SNHLY and CDR2 FYNNEI. Trimming took off 6 bases at V and 1 base at J, with 7 bases between the two ends. The CDR3 is 12 residues long.

V gene TRBV4-1 combines with J gene TRBJ2-3; no definite D call. V lost 6 bases and J lost 6, with 16 bases in between. CDR3 size: 14 residues. Germline CDR1 is MGHRA and CDR2 is YSYEKL. DNA for the CDR3: TGCGCCAGCAGGCCAGCCTGGGTTTCGGATACGCAGTATTTT. Translation gives CASRPAWVSDTQYF.